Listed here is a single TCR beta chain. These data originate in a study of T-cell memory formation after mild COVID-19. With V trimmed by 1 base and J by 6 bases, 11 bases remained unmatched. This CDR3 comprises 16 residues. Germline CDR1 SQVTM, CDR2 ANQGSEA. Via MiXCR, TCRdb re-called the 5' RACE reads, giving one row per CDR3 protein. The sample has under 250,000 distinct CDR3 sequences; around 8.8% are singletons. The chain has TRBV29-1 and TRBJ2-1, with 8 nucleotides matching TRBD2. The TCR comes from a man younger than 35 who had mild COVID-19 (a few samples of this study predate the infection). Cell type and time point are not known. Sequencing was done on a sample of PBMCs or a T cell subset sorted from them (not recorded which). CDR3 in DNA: TGCAGCGTTGAAGGTGTGGGCGGGGGGAACTCCAATGAGCAGTTCTTC. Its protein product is CSVEGVGGGNSNEQFF.